These T cell receptor beta chains were read from a single sample in a study of shared clonotypes between healthy human individuals. Produced via immunoSEQ multiplex PCR; TCRdb's table is partial and in-frame only. The sample lists around 370,000 clones, approximately 96% occurring once. Sequenced: memory CD8+ T cells sorted from blood. These receptor sequences come from a man aged 25-40 years in good health. Both conserved end residues are part of each CDR3. The order of the fields is clone size, V gene, D gene, J gene, CDR3 protein, CDR3 DNA. The D gene is left open where the match is weak. Clone size appears in some rows only: once, few, many, or a class for an expanded clone.

NA	TRBV7-6	NA	TRBJ2-1	CASSPEFAYNEQFF	TGTGCCAGCAGCCCCGAGTTTGCTTACAATGAGCAGTTCTTC
NA	TRBV6-1	NA	TRBJ2-7	CASSEMSSSLYEQYF	TGTGCCAGCAGTGAAATGAGTAGCAGCCTCTACGAGCAGTACTTC
NA	TRBV6-4	NA	TRBJ2-7	CASKIYEQYF	TGTGCCAGTAAGATCTACGAGCAGTACTTC
NA	TRBV7-9	NA	TRBJ1-2	CASAEGGYGYTF	TGTGCCAGCGCCGAGGGGGGATATGGCTACACCTTC
NA	TRBV14	NA	TRBJ2-6	CASSPTPGLGGPGANVLTF	TGTGCCAGCAGCCCAACCCCGGGACTAGGGGGCCCTGGGGCCAACGTCCTGACTTTC
NA	TRBV11-2	TRBD2	TRBJ2-1	CASSATSGAYNEQFF	TGTGCCAGCAGCGCCACTAGCGGGGCTTACAATGAGCAGTTCTTC
NA	TRBV7-8	NA	TRBJ1-6	CASSLVPGSYNSPLHF	TGTGCCAGCAGCTTAGTTCCGGGCTCCTATAATTCACCCCTCCACTTT
NA	TRBV28	NA	TRBJ1-2	CASSFRNSYGYTF	TGTGCCAGCAGTTTTCGTAATAGCTATGGCTACACCTTC
NA	TRBV19	TRBD1	TRBJ1-5	CASSPRTGGQPQHF	TGTGCCAGTAGTCCCCGGACAGGGGGCCAGCCCCAGCATTTT
NA	TRBV15	NA	TRBJ1-5	CATSIRTVRQPQHF	TGTGCCACCAGCATCCGGACAGTGAGGCAGCCCCAGCATTTT
few	TRBV6-5	NA	TRBJ1-2	CASSYSGGRANYGYTF	TGTGCCAGCAGTTACTCCGGGGGGAGAGCTAACTATGGCTACACCTTC
NA	TRBV30	TRBD1	TRBJ2-7	CAWSVLGRGCREQYF	TGTGCCTGGAGTGTACTGGGCAGGGGGTGCCGCGAGCAGTACTTC
once	TRBV11-1	NA	TRBJ1-2	CASSLDQGVEGYTF	TGTGCCAGCAGCTTAGACCAGGGCGTGGAAGGCTACACCTTC
NA	TRBV6-5	TRBD2	TRBJ2-7	CASSYPGLAGYEQYF	TGTGCCAGCAGTTACCCGGGACTAGCGGGCTACGAGCAGTACTTC
NA	TRBV5-5	NA	TRBJ1-5	CASSPPGERQPQHF	TGTGCCAGCAGCCCACCAGGGGAGCGACAGCCCCAGCATTTT
once	TRBV18	TRBD2	TRBJ2-7	CASSIGRGHEQYF	TGTGCCAGCTCCATTGGGAGGGGACACGAGCAGTACTTC
NA	TRBV2	NA	TRBJ1-5	CASSSSRVSNQPQHF	TGTGCCAGCAGCTCAAGCAGGGTAAGCAATCAGCCCCAGCATTTT
NA	TRBV27	NA	TRBJ2-7	CASSLQGFPIYEQYF	TGTGCCAGCAGTTTACAGGGGTTCCCAATCTACGAGCAGTACTTC
NA	TRBV7-9	TRBD1	TRBJ2-6	CASSLVRDRGQSGANVLTF	TGTGCCAGCAGCTTAGTACGAGACAGGGGCCAATCTGGGGCCAACGTCCTGACTTTC
NA	TRBV5-4	NA	TRBJ2-3	CASSSDVDTQYF	TGTGCCAGCAGCTCGGACGTAGATACGCAGTATTTT
NA	TRBV5-1	NA	TRBJ2-6	CASSPRARTSRTTGANVLTF	TGCGCCAGCAGCCCAAGAGCCAGGACCTCCCGGACTACTGGGGCCAACGTCCTGACTTTC
NA	TRBV30	NA	TRBJ2-7	CAWKRRGAPYEQYF	TGTGCCTGGAAAAGGCGGGGCGCACCCTACGAGCAGTACTTC
NA	TRBV19	NA	TRBJ2-2	CASSISRPLNTGELFF	TGTGCCAGTAGTATCAGCAGGCCTCTGAACACCGGGGAGCTGTTTTTT
NA	TRBV6-1	NA	TRBJ1-3	CASIRGAGNTIYF	TGTGCCAGCATCCGGGGGGCTGGAAACACCATATATTTT
NA	TRBV29-1	TRBD1	TRBJ1-4	CSVEAGQGGKLFF	TGCAGCGTTGAAGCGGGTCAGGGGGGAAAACTGTTTTTT
NA	TRBV19	NA	TRBJ2-3	CASSIRSKMGTDTQYF	TGTGCCAGTAGTATACGCAGTAAGATGGGAACAGATACGCAGTATTTT
NA	TRBV19	NA	TRBJ1-5	CASSTGQTWNQPQHF	TGTGCCAGTAGTACTGGACAGACCTGGAATCAGCCCCAGCATTTT
NA	TRBV5-1	NA	TRBJ2-3	CASSHSGTTTSTDTQYF	TGCGCCAGCAGCCACTCCGGGACAACTACTAGCACAGATACGCAGTATTTT
few	TRBV6-5	TRBD1	TRBJ1-5	CASSYQGGNQPQHF	TGTGCCAGCAGTTATCAGGGGGGTAATCAGCCCCAGCATTTT
NA	TRBV4-1	NA	TRBJ2-2	CASSQEIAGSRVFF	TGCGCCAGCAGCCAAGAAATTGCGGGCTCTCGGGTGTTTTTT
once	TRBV5-4	TRBD2	TRBJ2-7	CASSLATSGRAYEQYF	TGTGCCAGCAGCTTGGCTACTAGCGGGAGGGCCTACGAGCAGTACTTC
NA	TRBV7-2	NA	TRBJ2-5	CASSLAFDPTGTQYF	TGTGCCAGCAGCTTAGCCTTCGACCCCACGGGGACCCAGTACTTC
NA	TRBV10-1	NA	TRBJ2-3	CASSEFGGLSTDTQYF	TGCGCCAGCAGTGAGTTCGGAGGCCTAAGCACAGATACGCAGTATTTT
NA	TRBV5-8	TRBD1	TRBJ1-5	CASSLGGQGNPRNQPQHF	TGTGCCAGCAGCTTAGGGGGACAGGGTAATCCCCGCAATCAGCCCCAGCATTTT
NA	TRBV13	NA	TRBJ2-1	CASRRLNDSYNEQFF	TGTGCCAGCAGGCGACTGAACGACTCCTACAATGAGCAGTTCTTC
once	TRBV6-1	NA	TRBJ2-7	CASRTGTRIYEQYF	TGTGCCAGTCGAACCGGGACTCGGATATACGAGCAGTACTTC
NA	TRBV28	TRBD1	TRBJ1-2	CASSQNGQGAYGYTF	TGTGCCAGCAGCCAAAACGGACAGGGGGCCTATGGCTACACCTTC
once	TRBV2	NA	TRBJ2-3	CASRGGLFTDTQYF	TGTGCCAGCAGGGGGGGGCTATTCACAGATACGCAGTATTTT
NA	TRBV18	TRBD2	TRBJ2-5	CASSPALAKETQYF	TGTGCCAGCTCACCAGCACTAGCGAAAGAGACCCAGTACTTC
NA	TRBV13	TRBD2	TRBJ2-3	CASSLRLAGGTDTQYF	TGTGCCAGCAGCTTAAGACTAGCGGGAGGCACAGATACGCAGTATTTT
NA	TRBV6-5	NA	TRBJ2-7	CASSSNDLYHEQYF	TGTGCCAGCAGTTCTAATGACCTCTACCACGAGCAGTACTTC
NA	TRBV5-1	NA	TRBJ2-7	CASSLAAGAYEQYF	TGCGCCAGCAGCTTGGCTGCAGGGGCCTACGAGCAGTACTTC
NA	TRBV11-3	TRBD1	TRBJ2-1	CASSFNPRQGVYNEQFF	TGTGCCAGCAGCTTTAATCCGCGACAGGGGGTATACAATGAGCAGTTCTTC
NA	TRBV18	TRBD1	TRBJ2-3	CASSRTGGSDTQYF	TGTGCCAGCTCGCGGACAGGGGGCAGCGATACGCAGTATTTT
NA	TRBV5-5	TRBD2	TRBJ2-3	CASSLTSGTDTQYF	TGTGCCAGCAGCTTAACTAGCGGGACAGATACGCAGTATTTT
NA	TRBV6-1	NA	TRBJ1-3	CASSELGSTIYF	TGTGCCAGCAGTGAACTAGGGAGCACCATATATTTT
NA	TRBV27	TRBD2	TRBJ2-7	CASSSGTQLSGTSGYEQYF	TGTGCCAGCAGTTCTGGGACACAGTTGTCCGGGACTAGCGGCTACGAGCAGTACTTC
NA	TRBV20-1	NA	TRBJ2-7	CSVSGYEQYF	TGCAGTGTATCCGGGTACGAGCAGTACTTC